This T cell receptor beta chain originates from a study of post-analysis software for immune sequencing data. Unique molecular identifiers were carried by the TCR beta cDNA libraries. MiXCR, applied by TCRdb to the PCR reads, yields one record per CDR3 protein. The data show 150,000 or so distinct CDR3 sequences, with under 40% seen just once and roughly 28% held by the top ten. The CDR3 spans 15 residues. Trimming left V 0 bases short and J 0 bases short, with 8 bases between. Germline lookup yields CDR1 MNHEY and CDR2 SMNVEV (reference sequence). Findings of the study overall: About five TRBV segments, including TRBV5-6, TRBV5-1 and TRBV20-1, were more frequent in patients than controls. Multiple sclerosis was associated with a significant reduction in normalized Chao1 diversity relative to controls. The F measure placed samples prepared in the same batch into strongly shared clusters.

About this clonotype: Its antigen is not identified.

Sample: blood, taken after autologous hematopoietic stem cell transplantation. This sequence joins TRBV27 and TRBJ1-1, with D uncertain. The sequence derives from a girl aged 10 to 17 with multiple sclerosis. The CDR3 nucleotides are TGTGCCAGCAGTTTATCATCCGGCTTGAACACTGAAGCTTTCTTT. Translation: CASSLSSGLNTEAFF.